This TCR beta chain was sequenced for a study of blood T cells in healthy people across ages. Primers used in a second PCR of roughly 6 to 12 cycles were a sample-barcoded 5' primer and a J-beta primer mix. TCRdb independently ran MiXCR on the 5' RACE reads; one entry per CDR3 protein. The table lists over 750,000 distinct CDR3 sequences, around 25% of them singletons. Germline-derived CDR1 and CDR2 are MNHNY and SVGAGI (reference sequence). CDR3 length: 13 residues. The sample also formed part of further work on T cells of mothers and their children.

The J gene is TRBJ2-5, the V gene TRBV6-6; D ambiguous. The J call is in doubt because the DNA end fits TRBJ2-7 better. The sequence derives from a boy aged 5-17 years in good health. The sequenced sample consisted of blood. The CDR3 is CASSYSTRYEQYF. The CDR3 DNA is TGTGCCAGCAGTTACTCGACAAGATACGAGCAGTACTTC.